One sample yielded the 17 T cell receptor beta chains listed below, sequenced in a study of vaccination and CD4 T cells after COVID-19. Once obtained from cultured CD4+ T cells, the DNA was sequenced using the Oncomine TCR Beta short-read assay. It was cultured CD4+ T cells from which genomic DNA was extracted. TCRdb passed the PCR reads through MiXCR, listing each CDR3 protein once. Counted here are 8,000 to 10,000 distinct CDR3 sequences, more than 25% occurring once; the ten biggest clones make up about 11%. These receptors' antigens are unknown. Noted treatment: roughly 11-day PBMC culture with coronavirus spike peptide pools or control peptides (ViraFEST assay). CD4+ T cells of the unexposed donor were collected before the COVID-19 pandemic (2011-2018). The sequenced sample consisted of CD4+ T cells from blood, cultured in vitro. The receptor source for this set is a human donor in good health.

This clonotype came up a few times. The CDR3 protein is CSARLAGVGFGEQFF. In nucleotides, the CDR3 is TGCAGTGCGAGACTAGCGGGAGTTGGATTCGGTGAGCAGTTCTTC. This chain joins TRBV20-1 and TRBJ2-1; 12 bases map to TRBD2. Germline lookup yields CDR1 DFQATT and CDR2 SNEGSKA (reference sequence). Germline trimming cut 6 bases from V and 9 bases from J; bases unmatched to any gene: 12. The CDR3 extends over 15 amino acids.

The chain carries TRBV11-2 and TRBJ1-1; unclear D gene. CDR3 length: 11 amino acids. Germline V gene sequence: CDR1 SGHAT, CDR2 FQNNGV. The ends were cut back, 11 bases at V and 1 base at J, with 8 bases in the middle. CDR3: CAHGRNTEAFF. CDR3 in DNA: TGTGCCCACGGTAGGAACACTGAAGCTTTCTTT.

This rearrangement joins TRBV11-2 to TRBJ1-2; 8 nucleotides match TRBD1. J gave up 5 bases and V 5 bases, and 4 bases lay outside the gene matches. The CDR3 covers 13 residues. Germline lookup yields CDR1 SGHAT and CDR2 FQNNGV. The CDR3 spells CASSPGQGYGYTF. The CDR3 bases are TGTGCCAGCAGCCCTGGACAGGGTTATGGCTACACCTTC. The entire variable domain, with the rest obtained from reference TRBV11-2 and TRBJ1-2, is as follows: EAGVAQSPRYKIIEKRQSVAFWCNPISGHATLYWYQQILGQGPKLLIQFQNNGVVDDSQLPKDRFSAERLKGVDSTLKIQPAKLEDSAVYLCASSPGQGYGYTFGSGTRLTVV.

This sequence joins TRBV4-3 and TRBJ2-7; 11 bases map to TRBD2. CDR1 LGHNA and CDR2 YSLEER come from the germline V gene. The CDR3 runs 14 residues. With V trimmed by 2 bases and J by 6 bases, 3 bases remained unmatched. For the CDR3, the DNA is TGCGCCAGCAGCCAATCCGGACTAGCGGGCGAGCAGTACTTC. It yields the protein CASSQSGLAGEQYF.

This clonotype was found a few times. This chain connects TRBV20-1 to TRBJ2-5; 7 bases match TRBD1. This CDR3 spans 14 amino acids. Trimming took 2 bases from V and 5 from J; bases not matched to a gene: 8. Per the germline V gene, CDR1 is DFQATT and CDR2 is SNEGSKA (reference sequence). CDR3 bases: TGCAGTGCTAGACTCGGTCAGGGGGTGGAGACCCAGTACTTC. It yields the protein CSARLGQGVETQYF.

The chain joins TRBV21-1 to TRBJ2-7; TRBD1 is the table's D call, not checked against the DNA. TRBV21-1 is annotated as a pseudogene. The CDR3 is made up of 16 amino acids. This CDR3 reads CASSTSRGGISYEQYF. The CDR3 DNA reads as TGTGCCAGCAGCACAAGCAGGGGCGGGATCTCCTACGAGCAGTACTTC.

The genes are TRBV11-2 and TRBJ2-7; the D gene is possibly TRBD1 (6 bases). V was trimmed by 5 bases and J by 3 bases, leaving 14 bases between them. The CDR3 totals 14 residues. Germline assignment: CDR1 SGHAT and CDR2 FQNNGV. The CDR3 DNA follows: TGTGCCAGCAGCCGACAGGATAGGGACTACGAGCAGTACTTC. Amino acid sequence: CASSRQDRDYEQYF. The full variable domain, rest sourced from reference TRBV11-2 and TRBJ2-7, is EAGVAQSPRYKIIEKRQSVAFWCNPISGHATLYWYQQILGQGPKLLIQFQNNGVVDDSQLPKDRFSAERLKGVDSTLKIQPAKLEDSAVYLCASSRQDRDYEQYFGPGTRLTVT.

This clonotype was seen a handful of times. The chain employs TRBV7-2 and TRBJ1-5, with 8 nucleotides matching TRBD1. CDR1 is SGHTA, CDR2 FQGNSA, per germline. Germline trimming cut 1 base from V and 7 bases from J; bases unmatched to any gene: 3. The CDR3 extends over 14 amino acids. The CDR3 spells CASSLDRGYQPQHF. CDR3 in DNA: TGTGCCAGCAGCTTAGACAGGGGGTACCAGCCCCAGCATTTT.

Written as DNA, the CDR3 is TGTGCCAGCAGCACCCGGGACAGGGCTGGTCAGCCCCAGCATTTT. Amino acid sequence: CASSTRDRAGQPQHF. The rearrangement links TRBV6-1 to TRBJ1-5; 9 bases line up with TRBD1. The germline CDR1 and CDR2 sequences are MNHNS and SASEGT. The CDR3 runs to 15 residues. V dropped 6 bases and J dropped 6; count of bases not matched to a gene: 9.

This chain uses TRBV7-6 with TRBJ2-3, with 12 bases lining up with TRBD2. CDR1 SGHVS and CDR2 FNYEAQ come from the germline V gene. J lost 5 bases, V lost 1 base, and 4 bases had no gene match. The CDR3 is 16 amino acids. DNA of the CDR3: TGTGCCAGCAGCTTAGGGCTAGCGGGAGGGCAAGATACGCAGTATTTT. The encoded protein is CASSLGLAGGQDTQYF. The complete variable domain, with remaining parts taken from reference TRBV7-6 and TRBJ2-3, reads GAGVSQSPRYKVTKRGQDVALRCDPISGHVSLYWYRQALGQGPEFLTYFNYEAQQDKSGLPNDRFSAERPEGSISTLTIQRTEQRDSAMYRCASSLGLAGGQDTQYFGPGTRLTVL.

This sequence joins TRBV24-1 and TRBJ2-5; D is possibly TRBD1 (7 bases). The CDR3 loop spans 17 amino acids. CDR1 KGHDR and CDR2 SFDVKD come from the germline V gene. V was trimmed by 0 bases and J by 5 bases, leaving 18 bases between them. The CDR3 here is CATSDLRGTAREETQYF. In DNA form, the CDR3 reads TGTGCCACCAGTGATTTGCGGGGGACAGCAAGGGAGGAGACCCAGTACTTC.

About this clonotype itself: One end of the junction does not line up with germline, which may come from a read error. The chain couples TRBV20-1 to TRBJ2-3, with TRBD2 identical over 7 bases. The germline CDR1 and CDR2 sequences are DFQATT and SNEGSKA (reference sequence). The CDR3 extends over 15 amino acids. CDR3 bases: TGCAGAGCTAGAGATCCCGGGCGGGAGACAGATACGCAGTATTTT. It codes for CRARDPGRETDTQYF.

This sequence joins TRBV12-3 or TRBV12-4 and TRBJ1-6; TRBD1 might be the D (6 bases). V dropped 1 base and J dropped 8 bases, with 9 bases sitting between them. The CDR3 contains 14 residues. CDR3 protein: CASSLVGGDSPLHF. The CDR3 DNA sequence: TGTGCCAGCAGTTTAGTTGGGGGCGATTCACCCCTCCACTTT.

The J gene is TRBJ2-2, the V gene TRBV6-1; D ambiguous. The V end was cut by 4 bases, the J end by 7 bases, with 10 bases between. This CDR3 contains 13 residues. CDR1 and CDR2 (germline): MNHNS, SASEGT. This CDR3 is CASSARMGGELFF. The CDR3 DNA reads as TGTGCCAGCAGTGCTCGAATGGGCGGGGAGCTGTTTTTT.

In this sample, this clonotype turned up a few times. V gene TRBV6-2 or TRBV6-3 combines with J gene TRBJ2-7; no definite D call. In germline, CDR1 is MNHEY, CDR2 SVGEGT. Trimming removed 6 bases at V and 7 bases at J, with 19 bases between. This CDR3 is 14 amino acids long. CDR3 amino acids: CASSVRASAEEQYF. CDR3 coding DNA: TGTGCCAGCAGCGTCCGGGCCTCGGCGGAAGAGCAGTACTTC.

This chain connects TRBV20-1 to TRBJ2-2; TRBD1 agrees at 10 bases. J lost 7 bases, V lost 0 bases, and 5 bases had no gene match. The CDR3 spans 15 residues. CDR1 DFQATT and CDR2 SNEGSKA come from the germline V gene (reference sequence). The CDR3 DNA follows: TGCAGTGCTAGAGACCCGGGACAGGGGCACGGGGAGCTGTTTTTT. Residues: CSARDPGQGHGELFF.

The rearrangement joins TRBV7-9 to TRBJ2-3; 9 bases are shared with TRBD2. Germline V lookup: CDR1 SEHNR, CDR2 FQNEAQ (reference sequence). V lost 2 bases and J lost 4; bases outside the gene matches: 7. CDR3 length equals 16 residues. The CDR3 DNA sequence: TGTGCCAGCAGCTTACCCCCAGCGGGAGGACCAGATACGCAGTATTTT. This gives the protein CASSLPPAGGPDTQYF.